These T cell receptor beta chains were read from a single sample in a study of OX40 agonist ivuxolimab in advanced cancers. Only in-frame clones appear in the TCRdb table, and some are missing; sequencing was by immunoSEQ multiplex PCR. The table lists 25,000 to 30,000 clones, about 81% of them singletons. Here the sequenced sample was CD4+ or CD8+ T cells sorted from blood, taken in a trial of the OX40 agonist ivuxolimab. Receptor source: an adult with an advanced solid tumor such as melanoma, head and neck, liver or kidney cancer. Both conserved end residues are part of each CDR3. The order of the fields is clone size, J gene, V gene, D gene, CDR3 protein, CDR3 DNA. A D gene is named only where the DNA matches it firmly. The size entry is marked missing in some rows and otherwise reads once, few, many or a size class.

size: .
J: TRBJ1-1
V: TRBV2
D: TRBD1
CDR3: CASSESRTGANTEAFF
DNA: TGTGCCAGCAGTGAATCGAGGACAGGGGCGAACACTGAAGCTTTCTTT

size: .
J: TRBJ1-2
V: TRBV7-9
D: .
CDR3: CASSPTANYGYTF
DNA: TGTGCCAGCAGCCCAACAGCTAACTATGGCTACACCTTC

size: .
J: TRBJ2-5
V: TRBV13
D: .
CDR3: CASSFQETQYF
DNA: TGTGCCAGCAGCTTTCAAGAGACCCAGTACTTC

size: .
J: TRBJ1-4
V: TRBV29-1
D: .
CDR3: CSVEDRVRQLFF
DNA: TGCAGCGTTGAAGACCGGGTGAGGCAACTGTTTTTT

size: .
J: TRBJ1-5
V: TRBV7-9
D: TRBD1
CDR3: CASSLAIGTGVNQPQHF
DNA: TGTGCCAGCAGCTTAGCTATCGGGACAGGGGTAAATCAGCCCCAGCATTTT

size: .
J: TRBJ1-6
V: TRBV28
D: TRBD1
CDR3: CASSSTGESPLHF
DNA: TGTGCCAGCAGTTCGACAGGGGAATCACCCCTCCACTTT

size: .
J: TRBJ1-1
V: TRBV19
D: .
CDR3: CASIGPGTEAFF
DNA: TGTGCCAGTATCGGACCGGGGACTGAAGCTTTCTTT

size: .
J: TRBJ2-2
V: TRBV7-8
D: TRBD2
CDR3: CASSFLGSGSNTGELFF
DNA: TGTGCCAGCAGCTTTCTTGGTAGCGGGTCGAACACCGGGGAGCTGTTTTTT

size: .
J: TRBJ1-6
V: TRBV19
D: TRBD1
CDR3: CASTPGQGASYNSPLHF
DNA: TGTGCCAGTACCCCGGGACAGGGGGCATCTTATAATTCACCCCTCCACTTT

size: .
J: TRBJ1-6
V: TRBV30
D: TRBD1
CDR3: CAWDRAAGRCNSPLHF
DNA: TGTGCCTGGGACAGGGCCGCCGGTCGGTGTAATTCACCCCTCCACTTT

size: .
J: TRBJ2-1
V: TRBV5-6
D: .
CDR3: CASSLALAAGEQFF
DNA: TGTGCCAGCAGCTTAGCTCTGGCAGCCGGAGAGCAGTTCTTC

size: once
J: TRBJ2-1
V: TRBV7-2
D: .
CDR3: CASSLGRDLQFF
DNA: TGTGCCAGCAGCTTAGGGCGAGATCTGCAGTTCTTC

size: .
J: TRBJ2-5
V: TRBV27
D: TRBD2
CDR3: CATRLAGAGQETQYF
DNA: TGTGCCACTCGACTAGCGGGAGCGGGGCAGGAGACCCAGTACTTC

size: .
J: TRBJ2-5
V: TRBV30
D: TRBD2
CDR3: CAWTSGISGETQYF
DNA: TGTGCCTGGACTAGCGGGATAAGCGGAGAGACCCAGTACTTC

size: .
J: TRBJ1-2
V: TRBV9
D: .
CDR3: CASTVGEASYGYTF
DNA: TGTGCCAGCACCGTAGGTGAGGCGAGCTATGGCTACACCTTC

size: .
J: TRBJ2-1
V: TRBV19
D: TRBD2
CDR3: CASSILAGGNEQFF
DNA: TGTGCCAGTAGTATCCTAGCGGGAGGTAATGAGCAGTTCTTC

size: .
J: TRBJ1-1
V: TRBV7-8
D: .
CDR3: CASSPRNTEAFF
DNA: TGTGCCAGCAGCCCAAGGAACACTGAAGCTTTCTTT

size: .
J: TRBJ1-1
V: TRBV10-1
D: .
CDR3: CASSVPLAFF
DNA: TGCGCCAGCAGTGTCCCCCTAGCTTTCTTT

size: .
J: TRBJ2-7
V: TRBV28
D: TRBD1
CDR3: CASSFRFGDRGASGQYF
DNA: TGTGCCAGCAGTTTTCGCTTCGGGGACAGGGGCGCCTCTGGGCAGTACTTC

size: .
J: TRBJ2-2
V: TRBV7-9
D: .
CDR3: CASSLGRVITGELFF
DNA: TGTGCCAGCAGCTTAGGCAGGGTAATAACCGGGGAGCTGTTTTTT

size: .
J: TRBJ2-3
V: TRBV4-1
D: .
CDR3: CASSYKFTVGGTDTQYF
DNA: TGCGCCAGCAGTTACAAGTTCACAGTCGGGGGCACAGATACGCAGTATTTT

size: .
J: TRBJ2-1
V: TRBV28
D: .
CDR3: CASSLRDAYNEQFF
DNA: TGTGCCAGCAGTTTGCGGGACGCCTACAATGAGCAGTTCTTC

size: .
J: TRBJ2-3
V: TRBV18
D: .
CDR3: CASSPVEGGPDTQYF
DNA: TGTGCCAGCTCCCCCGTTGAGGGAGGTCCAGATACGCAGTATTTT

size: .
J: TRBJ2-7
V: TRBV4-1
D: .
CDR3: CASSPGEVYEQYF
DNA: TGCGCCAGCAGCCCCGGCGAGGTCTACGAGCAGTACTTC

size: .
J: TRBJ2-7
V: TRBV6-1
D: .
CDR3: CATKIPPGNEQYF
DNA: TGTGCCACCAAAATCCCCCCGGGGAACGAGCAGTACTTC

size: .
J: TRBJ1-2
V: TRBV27
D: .
CDR3: CASSPRVNYGYTF
DNA: TGTGCCAGCAGTCCCAGGGTGAACTATGGCTACACCTTC

size: .
J: TRBJ2-5
V: TRBV13
D: TRBD2
CDR3: CASSFRSGRGETQYF
DNA: TGTGCCAGCAGCTTCCGCAGCGGGAGGGGAGAGACCCAGTACTTC

size: .
J: TRBJ2-2
V: TRBV28
D: .
CDR3: CASSSGTGELFF
DNA: TGTGCCAGCAGTAGTGGCACCGGGGAGCTGTTTTTT

size: .
J: TRBJ1-1
V: TRBV27
D: .
CDR3: CASSYSGGRGTEAFF
DNA: TGTGCCAGCAGTTACTCGGGGGGGCGCGGCACTGAAGCTTTCTTT

size: once
J: TRBJ1-5
V: TRBV5-8
D: .
CDR3: CASSWRGAFSNQPQHF
DNA: TGTGCCAGCAGCTGGCGAGGGGCCTTTAGCAATCAGCCCCAGCATTTT

size: few
J: TRBJ1-5
V: TRBV6-5
D: .
CDR3: CASSQGYNQPQHF
DNA: TGTGCCAGCAGTCAGGGTTACAATCAGCCCCAGCATTTT

size: .
J: TRBJ2-3
V: TRBV5-1
D: .
CDR3: CASSLGGKGSTDTQYF
DNA: TGCGCCAGCAGCTTGGGGGGTAAGGGAAGCACAGATACGCAGTATTTT

size: once
J: TRBJ2-1
V: TRBV9
D: TRBD2
CDR3: CASSPQGLALNEQFF
DNA: TGTGCCAGCAGCCCTCAAGGACTAGCGCTGAATGAGCAGTTCTTC

size: medium-sized
J: TRBJ2-3
V: TRBV4-2
D: .
CDR3: CASSQEGASGTDTQYF
DNA: TGTGCCAGCAGCCAAGAGGGGGCTAGCGGCACAGATACGCAGTATTTT

size: .
J: TRBJ2-1
V: TRBV29-1
D: .
CDR3: CSVATGISSYNEQFF
DNA: TGCAGCGTGGCTACAGGGATTAGCTCCTACAATGAGCAGTTCTTC

size: .
J: TRBJ2-2
V: TRBV30
D: .
CDR3: CAWTVGNTGELFF
DNA: TGTGCCTGGACGGTCGGGAACACCGGGGAGCTGTTTTTT

size: medium-sized
J: TRBJ2-4
V: TRBV29-1
D: .
CDR3: CSTREGAIQYF
DNA: TGCAGCACCAGGGAGGGGGCTATTCAGTACTTC

size: .
J: TRBJ2-5
V: TRBV6-1
D: .
CDR3: CASSEETGSGETQYF
DNA: TGTGCCAGCAGTGAAGAGACAGGCTCGGGAGAGACCCAGTACTTC

size: .
J: TRBJ2-7
V: TRBV5-8
D: .
CDR3: CASSPAYEQYF
DNA: TGTGCCAGCAGCCCTGCCTACGAGCAGTACTTC

size: .
J: TRBJ2-7
V: TRBV6-5
D: .
CDR3: CASTLRGEQYF
DNA: TGTGCCAGCACTCTAAGGGGCGAGCAGTACTTC

size: .
J: TRBJ2-7
V: TRBV5-6
D: TRBD1
CDR3: CASRQGIMYEQYF
DNA: TGTGCCAGCCGACAGGGGATTATGTACGAGCAGTACTTC

size: .
J: TRBJ1-1
V: TRBV5-5
D: .
CDR3: CASSLVRLNTEAFF
DNA: TGTGCCAGCAGCTTGGTCCGGTTGAACACTGAAGCTTTCTTT